Reported below is one T cell receptor beta chain. The antigen remains undetermined. Once graft tissue had been processed, intraepithelial and lamina propria lymphocytes were released. These data belong to a study of graft-versus-host responses after intestinal transplantation. Study outcomes and limitations: GvH clones appeared in recipient marrow, some first in ileum or blood.

This CDR3 region has 12 residues. V was pared by 4 bases and J by 3 bases, with 9 bases between. CDR1 is GTSNPN and CDR2 is SVGIG in the germline V gene (reference sequence). Sequencing used immunoSEQ multiplex PCR; TCRdb keeps in-frame clones, though not all of them. The profile covers tens of thousands of clones, with approximately 86% appearing a single time and roughly 18% taken by the ten largest. The sequenced sample was ileum tissue, obtained around 200 days after intestinal transplant. The receptor was derived from a human patient who received an intestinal transplant, so some T cells may come from the graft donor. The chain employs TRBV30 and TRBJ1-2; D ambiguous. The CDR3 loop reads CAWKGFDYGYTF. CDR3 DNA sequence: TGTGCCTGGAAGGGTTTTGACTATGGCTACACCTTC. Full variable domain (rest looked up from reference TRBV30 and TRBJ1-2): SQTIHQWPATLVQPVGSPLSLECTVEGTSNPNLYWYRQAAGRGLQLLFYSVGIGQISSEVPQNLSASRPQDRQFILSSKKLLLSDSGFYLCAWKGFDYGYTFGSGTRLTVV.